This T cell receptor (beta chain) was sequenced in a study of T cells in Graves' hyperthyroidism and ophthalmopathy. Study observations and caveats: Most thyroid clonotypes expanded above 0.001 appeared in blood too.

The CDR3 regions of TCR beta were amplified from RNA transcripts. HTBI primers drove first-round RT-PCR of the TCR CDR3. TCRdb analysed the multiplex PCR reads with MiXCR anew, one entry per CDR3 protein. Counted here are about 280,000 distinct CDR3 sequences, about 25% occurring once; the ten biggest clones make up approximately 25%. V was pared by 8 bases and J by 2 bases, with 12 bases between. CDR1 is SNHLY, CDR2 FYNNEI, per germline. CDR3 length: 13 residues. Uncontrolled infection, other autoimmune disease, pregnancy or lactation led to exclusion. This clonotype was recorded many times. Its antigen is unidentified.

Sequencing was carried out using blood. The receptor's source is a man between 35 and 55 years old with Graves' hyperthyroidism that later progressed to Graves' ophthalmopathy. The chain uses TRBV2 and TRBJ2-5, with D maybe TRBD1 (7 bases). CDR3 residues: CASWRDSQETQYF. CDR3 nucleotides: TGTGCCAGCTGGCGGGACAGTCAAGAGACCCAGTACTTC.